This entry concerns a single TCR beta chain. The data derive from a study of patients and donors after allogeneic stem cell transplantation. The germline V gene encodes CDR1 SGHTA and CDR2 FQGNSA. V dropped 5 bases and J dropped 1 base, with 17 bases sitting between them. The CDR3 covers 16 residues. TCRdb reprocessed the RT-PCR reads with MiXCR, giving one entry per CDR3 protein. The sample records 190,000 or so distinct CDR3 sequences, about 40% being singletons. The chain employs TRBV7-2 and TRBJ1-2; possible D gene TRBD1, 6 bases. Sequencing input: blood, either unsorted or a sorted T cell fraction (not recorded which). This receptor was obtained from a human donor who was either an allogeneic HSCT recipient or a stem cell or donor lymphocyte infusion donor (not recorded which). It is not recorded whose cells these are; they may come from a transplant donor. The CDR3 DNA sequence: TGTGCCAGCAGCGCCCCACAGGGAAGCGGTAACTATGGCTACACCTTC. Protein product: CASSAPQGSGNYGYTF.